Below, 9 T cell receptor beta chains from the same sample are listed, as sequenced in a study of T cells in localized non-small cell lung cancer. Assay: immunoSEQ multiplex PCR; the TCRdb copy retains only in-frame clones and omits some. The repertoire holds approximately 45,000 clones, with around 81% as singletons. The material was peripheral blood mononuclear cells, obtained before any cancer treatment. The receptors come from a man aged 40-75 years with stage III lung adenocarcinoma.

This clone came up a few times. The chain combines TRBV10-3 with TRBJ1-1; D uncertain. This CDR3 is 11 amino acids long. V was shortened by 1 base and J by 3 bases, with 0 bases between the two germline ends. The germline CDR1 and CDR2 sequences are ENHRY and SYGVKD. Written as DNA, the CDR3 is TGTGCCATCAGTGAGTACACTGAAGCTTTCTTT. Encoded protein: CAISEYTEAFF.

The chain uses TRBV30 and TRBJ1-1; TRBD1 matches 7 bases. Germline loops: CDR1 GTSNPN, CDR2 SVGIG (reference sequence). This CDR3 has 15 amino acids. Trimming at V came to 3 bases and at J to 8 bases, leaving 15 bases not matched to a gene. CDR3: CAWSFDPSGRGEAFF. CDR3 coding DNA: TGTGCCTGGAGCTTCGACCCAAGTGGCAGGGGGGAAGCTTTCTTT. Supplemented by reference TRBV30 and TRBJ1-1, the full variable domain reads SQTIHQWPATLVQPVGSPLSLECTVEGTSNPNLYWYRQAAGRGLQLLFYSVGIGQISSEVPQNLSASRPQDRQFILSSKKLLLSDSGFYLCAWSFDPSGRGEAFFGQGTRLTVV.

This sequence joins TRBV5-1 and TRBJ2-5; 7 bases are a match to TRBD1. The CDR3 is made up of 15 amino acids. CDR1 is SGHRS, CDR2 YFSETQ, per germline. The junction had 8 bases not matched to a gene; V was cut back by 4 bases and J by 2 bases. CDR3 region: CASSLDRVGQETQYF. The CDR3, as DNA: TGCGCCAGCAGCCTCGACAGGGTGGGTCAAGAGACCCAGTACTTC.

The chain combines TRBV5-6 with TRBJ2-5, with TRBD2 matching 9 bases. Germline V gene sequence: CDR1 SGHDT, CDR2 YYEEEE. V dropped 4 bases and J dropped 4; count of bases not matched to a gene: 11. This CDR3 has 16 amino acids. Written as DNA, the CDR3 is TGTGCCAGCAGCCCCCAAGGCGGGGGGGCAGGAGAGACCCAGTACTTC. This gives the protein CASSPQGGGAGETQYF.

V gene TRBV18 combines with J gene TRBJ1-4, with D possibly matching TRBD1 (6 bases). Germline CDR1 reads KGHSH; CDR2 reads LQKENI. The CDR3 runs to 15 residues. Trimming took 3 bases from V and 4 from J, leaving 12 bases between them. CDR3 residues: CASSPTGFGNEKLFF. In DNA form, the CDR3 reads TGTGCCAGCTCACCTACAGGGTTCGGTAATGAAAAACTGTTTTTT.

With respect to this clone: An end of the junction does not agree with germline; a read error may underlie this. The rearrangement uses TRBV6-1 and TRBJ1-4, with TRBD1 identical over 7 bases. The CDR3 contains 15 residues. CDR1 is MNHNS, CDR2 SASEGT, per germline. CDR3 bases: TGTGCCAGCAGTGCCAGGGGGGTAGGGAATGAAAAACCGTTTTTT. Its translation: CASSARGVGNEKPFF.

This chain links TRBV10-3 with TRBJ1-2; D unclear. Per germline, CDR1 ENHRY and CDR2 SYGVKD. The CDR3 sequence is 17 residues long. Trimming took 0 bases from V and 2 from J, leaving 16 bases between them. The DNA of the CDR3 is TGTGCCATCAGTGAGTCGGGCGGACTCATAGCGAACTATGGCTACACCTTC. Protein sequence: CAISESGGLIANYGYTF.

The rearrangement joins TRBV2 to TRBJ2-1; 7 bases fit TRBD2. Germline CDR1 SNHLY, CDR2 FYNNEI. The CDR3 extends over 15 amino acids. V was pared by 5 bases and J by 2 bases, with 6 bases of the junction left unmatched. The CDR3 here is CASSPERGAYNEQFF. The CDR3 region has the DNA TGTGCCAGCAGTCCAGAGCGGGGCGCCTACAATGAGCAGTTCTTC.

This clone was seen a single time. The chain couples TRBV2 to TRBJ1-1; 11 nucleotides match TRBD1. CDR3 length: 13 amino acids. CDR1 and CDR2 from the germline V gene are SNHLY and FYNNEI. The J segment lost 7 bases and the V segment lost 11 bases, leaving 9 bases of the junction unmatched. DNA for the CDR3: TGTGCCTCCTCTGGACAGGGGGCTGGTGAAGCTTTCTTT. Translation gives CASSGQGAGEAFF.